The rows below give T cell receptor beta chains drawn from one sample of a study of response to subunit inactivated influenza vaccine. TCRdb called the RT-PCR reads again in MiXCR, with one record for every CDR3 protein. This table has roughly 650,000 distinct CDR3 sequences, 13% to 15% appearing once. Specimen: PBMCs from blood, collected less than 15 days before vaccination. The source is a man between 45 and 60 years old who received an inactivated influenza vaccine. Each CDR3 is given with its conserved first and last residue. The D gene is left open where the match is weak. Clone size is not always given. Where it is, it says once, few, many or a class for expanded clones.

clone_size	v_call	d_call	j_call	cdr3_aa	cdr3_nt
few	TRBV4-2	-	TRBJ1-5	CASSQDRGAQPQHF	TGTGCCAGCAGCCAAGATCGCGGCGCTCAGCCCCAGCATTTT
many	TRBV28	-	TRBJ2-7	CASSLVPQDYEQYF	TGTGCCAGCAGTTTAGTCCCACAGGACTACGAGCAGTACTTC
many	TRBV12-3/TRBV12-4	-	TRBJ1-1	CASSLGTWGRANTEAFF	TGTGCCAGCAGTTTGGGAACGTGGGGCAGGGCGAACACTGAAGCTTTCTTT
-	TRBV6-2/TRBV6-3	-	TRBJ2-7	CASKGLNYEQYF	TGTGCCAGCAAGGGACTTAACTACGAGCAGTACTTC
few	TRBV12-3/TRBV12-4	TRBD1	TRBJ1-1	CASSSRTGVWRQAFF	TGTGCCAGCAGTTCGCGGACAGGGGTTTGGCGGCAAGCTTTCTTT
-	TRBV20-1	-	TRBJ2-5	CSARDVPAGQETQYF	TGCAGTGCTAGAGATGTGCCAGCGGGCCAAGAGACCCAGTACTTC
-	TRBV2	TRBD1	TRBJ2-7	CASILDRDIYEQYF	TGTGCCAGCATACTAGACAGGGATATCTACGAGCAGTACTTC
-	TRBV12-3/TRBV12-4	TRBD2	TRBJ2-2	CASSQRGAYTGELFF	TGTGCCAGCAGTCAGCGGGGGGCCTACACCGGGGAGCTGTTTTTT
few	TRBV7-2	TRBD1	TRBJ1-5	CASSLAGRGIQPQHF	TGTGCCAGCAGCTTAGCCGGCAGGGGGATTCAGCCCCAGCATTTT
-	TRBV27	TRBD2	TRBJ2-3	CASSLRASGRDTQYF	TGTGCCAGCAGTTTAAGGGCTAGCGGGAGGGATACGCAGTATTTT
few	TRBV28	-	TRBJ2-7	CASNLGAYEQYF	TGTGCCAGTAACCTCGGTGCCTACGAGCAGTACTTC